The 18 T cell receptor beta chains below were found in one sample sequenced in a study of cytomegalovirus exposure and HLA in healthy donors. Clones were sequenced by immunoSEQ multiplex PCR, and TCRdb holds only the in-frame ones, with some missing. The sample consists of tens of thousands of clones, 85% to 95% of them appearing once. The specimen was PBMCs. Receptors were obtained from a woman aged 18-29 years in good health and CMV-seropositive.

This chain connects TRBV9 to TRBJ1-5; 7 bases are shared with TRBD1. The V gene end was trimmed by 4 bases and the J gene end by 6 bases; junction bases not matched to a gene: 4. The germline V gene has CDR1 SGDLS and CDR2 YYNGEE. CDR3 length equals 13 residues. CDR3 protein: CASSSTGVQPQHF. CDR3 DNA: TGTGCCAGCAGCTCAACAGGGGTTCAGCCCCAGCATTTT. Drawing the rest from reference TRBV9 and TRBJ1-5, the complete variable domain is DSGVTQTPKHLITATGQRVTLRCSPRSGDLSVYWYQQSLDQGLQFLIQYYNGEERAKGNILERFSAQQFPDLHSELNLSSLELGDSALYFCASSSTGVQPQHFGDGTRLSIL.

The rearrangement joins TRBV6-1 to TRBJ1-5; 8 positions agree with TRBD1. The germline V gene encodes CDR1 MNHNS and CDR2 SASEGT. Trimming at V came to 4 bases and at J to 6 bases, leaving 2 bases not matched to a gene. This CDR3 contains 13 residues. CDR3 DNA sequence: TGTGCCAGCAGTGGACAGGGGATTCAGCCCCAGCATTTT. The encoded protein is CASSGQGIQPQHF.

The chain employs TRBV14 and TRBJ2-1; D unresolved. This CDR3 is built from 17 residues. Trimming removed 3 bases at V and 13 bases at J, with 28 bases between. Germline lookup yields CDR1 SGHDN and CDR2 FVKESK. The CDR3 protein is CASSHGVIPPNPTTQFF. The CDR3 DNA follows: TGTGCCAGCAGCCATGGAGTAATCCCCCCCAATCCCACCACTCAGTTCTTC.

The rearrangement uses TRBV7-8 and TRBJ2-1; 10 bases agree with TRBD2. The junction had 2 bases not matched to a gene; V was cut back by 3 bases and J by 0 bases. This CDR3 has 16 amino acids. Germline CDR1 is SGHVS and CDR2 is FQNEAQ. This chain's CDR3 is CASSFSGRSSYNEQFF. The CDR3 coding sequence is TGTGCCAGCAGCTTTAGCGGGAGGAGCTCCTACAATGAGCAGTTCTTC.

The chain links TRBV9 to TRBJ1-1, with 11 bases that match TRBD1. Germline trimming cut 5 bases from V and 2 bases from J; bases unmatched to any gene: 11. CDR1 is SGDLS and CDR2 is YYNGEE in the germline V gene. This CDR3 is 17 amino acids long. CDR3 DNA: TGTGCCAGCAGTGAGAACCGGGACAGGGGGGGAAACACTGAAGCTTTCTTT. It encodes CASSENRDRGGNTEAFF.

The chain combines TRBV6-5 with TRBJ2-7, with D possibly matching TRBD2 (7 bases). The V end was cut by 0 bases, the J end by 6 bases, with 15 bases between. Germline V gene sequence: CDR1 MNHEY, CDR2 SVGAGI. This CDR3 is 15 amino acids long. The CDR3 region is CASSYSLGGGGEQYF. The CDR3 coding sequence is TGTGCCAGCAGTTACTCTCTAGGGGGGGGAGGCGAGCAGTACTTC.

The chain recombines TRBV13 with TRBJ2-7; 7 nucleotides align to TRBD2. CDR1 and CDR2 from the germline V gene are PRHDT and FYEKMQ (reference sequence). V gave up 4 bases and J gave up 6 bases; unmatched junction bases: 0. The CDR3 contains 11 residues. This CDR3 reads CASSSGGEQYF. For the CDR3, the DNA is TGTGCCAGCAGCTCGGGGGGCGAGCAGTACTTC.

The V gene is TRBV28, the J gene TRBJ1-1, with a weak D call TRBD1 (5 bases). This CDR3 spans 11 amino acids. Germline CDR1 reads MDHEN; CDR2 reads SYDVKM. Between the trimmed V and J ends, which lost 6 bases and 6 bases, there was a span of 8 bases. The CDR3 region has the DNA TGTGCCAGCAGAGGGGATTCTGAAGCTTTCTTT. Its translation: CASRGDSEAFF.

The rearrangement links TRBV28 to TRBJ2-5; 9 bases line up with TRBD1. The CDR3 sequence is 15 residues long. J lost 4 bases, V lost 9 bases, and 12 bases had no gene match. Per the germline V gene, CDR1 is MDHEN and CDR2 is SYDVKM. This CDR3 is CARQGQGHVGETQYF. In nucleotides, the CDR3 is TGTGCCAGGCAGGGACAGGGTCATGTAGGAGAGACCCAGTACTTC.

This clone was recorded only once. CDR3 bases: TGTGCCAGCAGTTACGCGCGAGGGTCCTACGAGCAGTACTTC. Its translation is CASSYARGSYEQYF. The V call is TRBV6-5, the J call TRBJ2-7; D may be TRBD2 (5 bases). The V gene lost 2 bases and the J gene lost 1 base, with 9 bases spanning the gap. The CDR3 length is 14 residues. The V gene's germline CDR1 is MNHEY and CDR2 SVGAGI.

The chain has TRBV11-3 and TRBJ2-3; perhaps TRBD1 as D (5 bases). The CDR3 sequence is 12 residues long. Trimming took off 5 bases at V and 6 bases at J, with 9 bases between the two ends. Germline CDR1 reads SGHNT; CDR2 reads YENEEA. Here the CDR3 reads CASSPGPDTQYF. DNA of the CDR3: TGTGCCAGCAGCCCAGGGCCGGATACGCAGTATTTT.

The V gene is TRBV7-2, the J gene TRBJ2-3, with D unresolved. Looked up from germline, CDR1 is SGHTA and CDR2 is FQGNSA. The length of the CDR3 is 14 residues. Trimming took 5 bases from V and 2 from J, leaving 11 bases between them. The CDR3 DNA reads as TGTGCCAGCAGCCCACTATCCAACACAGATACGCAGTATTTT. Translating it yields CASSPLSNTDTQYF.

The chain joins TRBV19 to TRBJ2-1; 9 bases align to TRBD2. In germline, CDR1 is LNHDA, CDR2 SQIVND (reference sequence). CDR3 size: 15 residues. J was trimmed by 2 bases and V by 4 bases; bases with no gene match: 3. CDR3: CASSTPSGAYNEQFF. The CDR3 DNA sequence: TGTGCCAGTAGTACGCCTAGCGGGGCCTACAATGAGCAGTTCTTC.

The V and J genes are TRBV28 and TRBJ1-5; unclear D gene. The ends were cut back, 6 bases at V and 0 bases at J, with 12 bases in the middle. Germline V CDR1 and CDR2: MDHEN, SYDVKM. The length of the CDR3 is 15 residues. This CDR3 reads CASRQGGNSNQPQHF. CDR3 sequence (DNA): TGTGCCAGCAGGCAAGGAGGGAATAGCAATCAGCCCCAGCATTTT.

The chain carries TRBV7-2 and TRBJ1-1, with D possibly matching TRBD1 (6 bases). V was cut by 3 bases and J by 0 bases, with 14 bases left in between. This CDR3 contains 16 residues. Germline V gives CDR1 SGHTA, CDR2 FQGNSA. The CDR3 DNA follows: TGTGCCAGCAGCTTTAGGGACGGACAGATGAACACTGAAGCTTTCTTT. Encoded protein: CASSFRDGQMNTEAFF.

CDR3: CASSPTPSGSYNEQFF. The CDR3 DNA reads TGTGCCAGCAGTCCGACCCCTAGCGGTTCCTACAATGAGCAGTTCTTC. The chain combines TRBV27 with TRBJ2-1; the match to TRBD2 covers 7 bases. The CDR3 has 16 amino acids. Per germline, CDR1 MNHEY and CDR2 SMNVEV (reference sequence). V shed 5 bases and J 1 base; nucleotides not matched to a gene: 8.

The chain combines TRBV2 with TRBJ2-7, with 7 bases matching TRBD2. V was pared by 6 bases and J by 6 bases, with 17 bases of the junction left unmatched. CDR1 and CDR2 (germline): SNHLY, FYNNEI. This CDR3 comprises 16 residues. This chain's CDR3 is CASSSTIAGAGGEQYF. CDR3 nucleotides: TGTGCCAGCAGCTCGACCATAGCGGGTGCTGGGGGCGAGCAGTACTTC.

This chain links TRBV30 with TRBJ2-3, with D maybe TRBD1 (5 bases). Germline V gene sequence: CDR1 GTSNPN, CDR2 SVGIG (reference sequence). The CDR3 runs 14 residues. Trimming shortened V by 0 bases and J by 6 bases, and 13 bases separated the two germline ends. The CDR3 DNA sequence: TGTGCCTGGAGTGTACATAGGGGTTTGGATACGCAGTATTTT. Translation gives CAWSVHRGLDTQYF.